This entry concerns a single T cell receptor beta chain. The record originates from a study of cytomegalovirus exposure and HLA in healthy donors. At the level of the study: The early release's HLA-typed donors yielded roughly 85 million unique TCRs.

The ends were cut back, 5 bases at V and 0 bases at J, with 19 bases in the middle. This CDR3 has 17 amino acids. The germline gives CDR1 SEHNR, CDR2 FQNEAQ (reference sequence). 13 Jbeta primers and 60 Vbeta primers were used for the PCR. Clones were sequenced by immunoSEQ multiplex PCR, and TCRdb holds only the in-frame ones, with some missing. The sample yields approximately 170,000 clones, about 71% seen once. This sequence was found in a man over 45 in good health and CMV-seronegative. The sample was PBMCs. V usage is TRBV7-9 and J usage is TRBJ1-1, with D maybe TRBD1 (5 bases). CDR3 nucleotides: TGTGCCAGCAGCCCCCGTCTTGGGGCTTTCATGAACACTGAAGCTTTCTTT. Translating gives CASSPRLGAFMNTEAFF.